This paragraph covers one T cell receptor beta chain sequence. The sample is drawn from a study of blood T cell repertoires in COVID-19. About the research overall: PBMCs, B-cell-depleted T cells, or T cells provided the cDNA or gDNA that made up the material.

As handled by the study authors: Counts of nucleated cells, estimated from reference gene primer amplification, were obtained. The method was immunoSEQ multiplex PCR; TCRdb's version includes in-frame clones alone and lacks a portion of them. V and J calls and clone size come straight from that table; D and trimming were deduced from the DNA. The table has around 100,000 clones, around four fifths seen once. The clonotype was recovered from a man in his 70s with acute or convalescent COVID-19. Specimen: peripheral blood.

Written as DNA, the CDR3 is TGTGCCAGCAGTTTCCCCGCCGCGAATGGCTACACCTTC. This sequence encodes CASSFPAANGYTF. The V gene is TRBV28, the J gene TRBJ1-2; D unclear. V was clipped by 3 bases and J by 6 bases, with 11 bases between them. There are 13 residues in the CDR3. Germline values: CDR1 MDHEN, CDR2 SYDVKM.